This is a list of T cell receptor beta chains from one sample in a study of blood T cell repertoires in COVID-19. The assay was immunoSEQ multiplex PCR, and TCRdb's table has in-frame clones only and misses some. The data show roughly 330,000 clones, about 89% seen once. Sequenced: PBMCs or T cells enriched from blood (not recorded which). These receptors originate from a woman aged 25 to 45 who had recovered from COVID-19. Both conserved end residues are part of each CDR3. Fields, in order: CDR3 DNA, CDR3 protein, D gene, clone size, V gene, J gene. The D gene is left open where the match is weak. The size entry is marked missing in some rows and otherwise reads once, few, many or a size class.

CDR3 DNA: TGTGCCAGCCGGCGGGGGGGCCTGACAGATACGCAGTATTTT
CDR3 protein: CASRRGGLTDTQYF
D gene: TRBD2
clone size: few
V gene: TRBV6-5
J gene: TRBJ2-3

CDR3 DNA: TGTGCCAGCAGCCTGATAGCTAACTATTATGGCTACACCTTC
CDR3 protein: CASSLIANYYGYTF
D gene: NA
clone size: NA
V gene: TRBV5-6
J gene: TRBJ1-2

CDR3 DNA: TGTGCCAGCAGCCAAGATGATAGGCTAGGCTCCTACGAGCAGTACTTC
CDR3 protein: CASSQDDRLGSYEQYF
D gene: NA
clone size: NA
V gene: TRBV4-2
J gene: TRBJ2-7

CDR3 DNA: TGTGCCAGCAGACCCGACGGGACCTACGAGCAGTACTTC
CDR3 protein: CASRPDGTYEQYF
D gene: NA
clone size: NA
V gene: TRBV2
J gene: TRBJ2-7

CDR3 DNA: TGTGCCAGCAGTGAATGGGGAGGGAACACTGAAGCTTTCTTT
CDR3 protein: CASSEWGGNTEAFF
D gene: NA
clone size: NA
V gene: TRBV25-1
J gene: TRBJ1-1

CDR3 DNA: TGTGCCTGGAGTGGCCTGGGAGGATATGGCTACACCTTC
CDR3 protein: CAWSGLGGYGYTF
D gene: NA
clone size: NA
V gene: TRBV30
J gene: TRBJ1-2

CDR3 DNA: TGCAGCGTACACCCCGGAGGGACTGAAGCTTTCTTT
CDR3 protein: CSVHPGGTEAFF
D gene: NA
clone size: once
V gene: TRBV29-1
J gene: TRBJ1-1

CDR3 DNA: TGTGCCAGCAGGAGTCTCGGGGCGGGAAATGGCTACACCTTC
CDR3 protein: CASRSLGAGNGYTF
D gene: NA
clone size: NA
V gene: TRBV28
J gene: TRBJ1-2

CDR3 DNA: TGTGCCAGCAGCCACGGCCCGGGGGGATCTGGAAACACCATATATTTT
CDR3 protein: CASSHGPGGSGNTIYF
D gene: NA
clone size: NA
V gene: TRBV11-1
J gene: TRBJ1-3

CDR3 DNA: TGTGCCTGGACTGATCAGGGACTAAGCAATCAGCCCCAGCATTTT
CDR3 protein: CAWTDQGLSNQPQHF
D gene: NA
clone size: NA
V gene: TRBV30
J gene: TRBJ1-5

CDR3 DNA: TGCGCCAGCAGCCAAGCGCAGGGGTCAGGTCATGGCTACACCTTC
CDR3 protein: CASSQAQGSGHGYTF
D gene: NA
clone size: NA
V gene: TRBV4-3
J gene: TRBJ1-2

CDR3 DNA: TGTGCCAGCAGTCCCGGCTCTGGAAACACCATATATTTT
CDR3 protein: CASSPGSGNTIYF
D gene: NA
clone size: NA
V gene: TRBV28
J gene: TRBJ1-3

CDR3 DNA: TGTGCCAGCAGCTCCACCCGGGACAGGGCCCCCACTGAAGCTTTCTTT
CDR3 protein: CASSSTRDRAPTEAFF
D gene: TRBD1
clone size: NA
V gene: TRBV5-4
J gene: TRBJ1-1

CDR3 DNA: TGTGCCAGCAGCCAACTAATACTAAGGACAGGGCTGAACTCTGGGGCCAACGTCCTGACTTTC
CDR3 protein: CASSQLILRTGLNSGANVLTF
D gene: TRBD1
clone size: NA
V gene: TRBV4-2
J gene: TRBJ2-6

CDR3 DNA: TGTGCCACCTCAGGGAGGGGGAATCAGCCCCAGCATTTT
CDR3 protein: CATSGRGNQPQHF
D gene: NA
clone size: NA
V gene: TRBV2
J gene: TRBJ1-5

CDR3 DNA: TGTGCCAGCAGCCGGGACTCACCACTGGCCCAGCATTTT
CDR3 protein: CASSRDSPLAQHF
D gene: NA
clone size: NA
V gene: TRBV7-9
J gene: TRBJ1-5

CDR3 DNA: TGTGCCAGCAGCCATGACTCCTTCGGCTACACCTTC
CDR3 protein: CASSHDSFGYTF
D gene: NA
clone size: NA
V gene: TRBV4-2
J gene: TRBJ1-2

CDR3 DNA: TGTGCCAGCAGCCAGATAAGGGACAGCTCCGAAGCTTTCTTT
CDR3 protein: CASSQIRDSSEAFF
D gene: TRBD1
clone size: few
V gene: TRBV3-1/TRBV3-2
J gene: TRBJ1-1

CDR3 DNA: TGTGCCAGCAGCTGGGGGACTAGCGGTGCGGAGACCCAGTACTTC
CDR3 protein: CASSWGTSGAETQYF
D gene: TRBD2
clone size: few
V gene: TRBV5-4
J gene: TRBJ2-5

CDR3 DNA: TGTGCCAGTAGGGCGACTAGCGGGGGGCCCCTTGGGTCCGGGGAGCTGTTTTTT
CDR3 protein: CASRATSGGPLGSGELFF
D gene: TRBD2
clone size: NA
V gene: TRBV19
J gene: TRBJ2-2

CDR3 DNA: TGTGCCAGCACGGACAGAATCTTCTCTGGGGCCAACGTCCTGACTTTC
CDR3 protein: CASTDRIFSGANVLTF
D gene: NA
clone size: NA
V gene: TRBV6-6
J gene: TRBJ2-6

CDR3 DNA: TGTGCCAGCAGCTTAAGGCAGGGGACACCCCTCCACTTT
CDR3 protein: CASSLRQGTPLHF
D gene: NA
clone size: NA
V gene: TRBV7-3
J gene: TRBJ1-6

CDR3 DNA: TGCGCCAGCAGCCAAGATGAAGTGGGGGACAGGGATGAGGGCTATGGCTACACCTTC
CDR3 protein: CASSQDEVGDRDEGYGYTF
D gene: TRBD1
clone size: NA
V gene: TRBV4-3
J gene: TRBJ1-2

CDR3 DNA: TGCGCCAGCAGCCAAGGACAAGGGGCGAGCAATCAGCCCCAGCATTTT
CDR3 protein: CASSQGQGASNQPQHF
D gene: NA
clone size: NA
V gene: TRBV4-1
J gene: TRBJ1-5

CDR3 DNA: TGTGCCAGCAGTTTCGCGGGAACTACAATCTACGAGCAGTACTTC
CDR3 protein: CASSFAGTTIYEQYF
D gene: NA
clone size: NA
V gene: TRBV28
J gene: TRBJ2-7

CDR3 DNA: TGTGCCAGCAGTCCAATACGACAGCTAAATTTGGCCTACGAGCAGTACTTC
CDR3 protein: CASSPIRQLNLAYEQYF
D gene: NA
clone size: NA
V gene: TRBV28
J gene: TRBJ2-7

CDR3 DNA: TGTGCCAGCAGCCACAGCGGACTAGCGGGGGCGGTTACGCAGTATTTT
CDR3 protein: CASSHSGLAGAVTQYF
D gene: TRBD2
clone size: few
V gene: TRBV6-2/TRBV6-3
J gene: TRBJ2-3

CDR3 DNA: TGTGCCAGCAGCCTCAACCCGGTAACTAATGAAAAACTGTTTTTT
CDR3 protein: CASSLNPVTNEKLFF
D gene: NA
clone size: NA
V gene: TRBV27
J gene: TRBJ1-4

CDR3 DNA: TGTGCCAGCAGCGTATATCTCACCGGGGAGCTGTTTTTT
CDR3 protein: CASSVYLTGELFF
D gene: NA
clone size: NA
V gene: TRBV9
J gene: TRBJ2-2

CDR3 DNA: TGTGCCAGCAGTGAAGGCCTTTGGAGGGACAATGAGCAGTTCTTC
CDR3 protein: CASSEGLWRDNEQFF
D gene: NA
clone size: NA
V gene: TRBV2
J gene: TRBJ2-1

CDR3 DNA: TGTGCCAGCAGCACGGGAACCTGGGGAGGCTACACCTTC
CDR3 protein: CASSTGTWGGYTF
D gene: NA
clone size: few
V gene: TRBV7-9
J gene: TRBJ1-2

CDR3 DNA: TGCGCCAGTACCGGACAGACGAACACTGAAGCTTTCTTT
CDR3 protein: CASTGQTNTEAFF
D gene: NA
clone size: NA
V gene: TRBV5-1
J gene: TRBJ1-1

CDR3 DNA: TGTGCCAGCAGCTTACGACAAAGCTCCTATAATTCACCCCTCCACTTT
CDR3 protein: CASSLRQSSYNSPLHF
D gene: NA
clone size: NA
V gene: TRBV7-9
J gene: TRBJ1-6